This TCR beta chain originates from a study of a mutant IDH1 vaccine in newly diagnosed glioma. Study details: Sex among treated patients split 62.5% male, roughly 38% female; mean age was roughly 40 years. Earlier care involved radiotherapy, temozolomide, or both, and the majority received both. V12 took place at week 35, and V13 at week 47.

Sequenced by immunoSEQ multiplex PCR; TCRdb stores in-frame clones only, minus some. The data hold roughly 32,000 clones, with roughly nine tenths observed a single time. Documented time point: week 47, end of study. The vaccine gave 300 ug of a 20-mer mutant IDH1 peptide subcutaneously per dose. CDR1 SGHTA and CDR2 FQGNSA come from the germline V gene. V was trimmed by 5 bases and J by 2 bases, leaving 10 bases between them. This CDR3 spans 15 amino acids. Worth noting for this clone: Its antigen is not known.

The TCR was taken from a man in his forties with glioma. The rearrangement uses TRBV7-2 and TRBJ2-6; D is ambiguous. This sample comprised PBMCs, obtained from a glioma patient whose treatment included an IDH1 peptide vaccine. The CDR3 nucleotides read TGTGCCAGCAGCCTTGCTATTACTGGGGCCAACGTCCTGACTTTC. This encodes CASSLAITGANVLTF. Using reference TRBV7-2 and TRBJ2-6 for the parts outside the CDR3, the full variable domain is GAGVSQSPSNKVTEKGKDVELRCDPISGHTALYWYRQSLGQGLEFLIYFQGNSAPDKSGLPSDRFSAERTGGSVSTLTIQRTQQEDSAVYLCASSLAITGANVLTFGAGSRLTVL.